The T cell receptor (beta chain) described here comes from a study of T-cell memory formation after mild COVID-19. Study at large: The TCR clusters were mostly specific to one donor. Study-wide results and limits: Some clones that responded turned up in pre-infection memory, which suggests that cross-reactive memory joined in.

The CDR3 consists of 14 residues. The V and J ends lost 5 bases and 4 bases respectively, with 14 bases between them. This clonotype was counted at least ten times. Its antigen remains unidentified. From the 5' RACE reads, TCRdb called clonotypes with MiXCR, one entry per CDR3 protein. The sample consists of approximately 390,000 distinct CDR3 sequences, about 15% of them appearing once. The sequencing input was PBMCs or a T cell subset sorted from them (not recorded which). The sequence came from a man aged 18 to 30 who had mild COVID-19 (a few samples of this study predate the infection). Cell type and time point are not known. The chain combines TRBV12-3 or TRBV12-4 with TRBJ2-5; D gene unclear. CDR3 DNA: TGTGCCAGCAGTCCCTCAGGTGGTCGAGAGACCCAGTACTTC. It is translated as CASSPSGGRETQYF.